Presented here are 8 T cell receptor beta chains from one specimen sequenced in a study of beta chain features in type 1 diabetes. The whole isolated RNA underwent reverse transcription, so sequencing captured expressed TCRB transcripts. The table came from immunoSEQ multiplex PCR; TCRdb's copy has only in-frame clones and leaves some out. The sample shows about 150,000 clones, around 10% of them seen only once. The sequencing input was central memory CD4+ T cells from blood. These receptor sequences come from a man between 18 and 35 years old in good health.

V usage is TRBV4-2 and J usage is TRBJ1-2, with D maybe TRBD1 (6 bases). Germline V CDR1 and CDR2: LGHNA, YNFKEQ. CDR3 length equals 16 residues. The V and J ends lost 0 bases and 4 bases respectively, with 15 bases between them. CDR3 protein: CASSQDWGQLLYGYTF. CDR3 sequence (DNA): TGTGCCAGCAGCCAAGATTGGGGACAACTACTCTATGGCTACACCTTC.

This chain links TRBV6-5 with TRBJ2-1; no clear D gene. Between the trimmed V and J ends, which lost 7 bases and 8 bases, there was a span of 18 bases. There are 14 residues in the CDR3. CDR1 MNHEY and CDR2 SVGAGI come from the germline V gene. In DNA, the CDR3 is TGTGCCAGCAAGCTGAGTGGCGTAATCGATGAGCAGTTCTTC. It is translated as CASKLSGVIDEQFF.

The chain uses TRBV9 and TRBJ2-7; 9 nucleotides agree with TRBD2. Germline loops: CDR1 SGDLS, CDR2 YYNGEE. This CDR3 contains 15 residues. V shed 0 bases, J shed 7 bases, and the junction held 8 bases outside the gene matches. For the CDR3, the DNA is TGTGCCAGCAGCGTAGACGTAGCGGGAGTGGGAGAGCAGTACTTC. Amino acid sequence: CASSVDVAGVGEQYF.

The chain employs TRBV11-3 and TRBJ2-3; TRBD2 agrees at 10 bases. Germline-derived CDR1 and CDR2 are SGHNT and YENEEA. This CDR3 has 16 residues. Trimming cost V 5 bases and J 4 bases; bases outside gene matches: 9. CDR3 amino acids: CASSRGTSVAADTQYF. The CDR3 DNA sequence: TGTGCCAGCAGCCGCGGGACTAGCGTTGCAGCAGATACGCAGTATTTT.

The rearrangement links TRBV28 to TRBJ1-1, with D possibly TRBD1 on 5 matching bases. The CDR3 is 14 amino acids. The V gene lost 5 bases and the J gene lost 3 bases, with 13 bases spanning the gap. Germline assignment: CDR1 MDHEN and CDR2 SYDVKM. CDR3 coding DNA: TGTGCCAGCAGTCCCTTATCAGGGCACACTGAAGCTTTCTTT. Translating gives CASSPLSGHTEAFF.

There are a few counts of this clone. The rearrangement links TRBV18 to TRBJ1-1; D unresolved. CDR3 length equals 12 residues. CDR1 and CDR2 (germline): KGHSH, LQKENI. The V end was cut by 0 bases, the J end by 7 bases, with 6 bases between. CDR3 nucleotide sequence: TGTGCCAGCTCACCACCGAAGAGTGAAGCTTTCTTT. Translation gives CASSPPKSEAFF.

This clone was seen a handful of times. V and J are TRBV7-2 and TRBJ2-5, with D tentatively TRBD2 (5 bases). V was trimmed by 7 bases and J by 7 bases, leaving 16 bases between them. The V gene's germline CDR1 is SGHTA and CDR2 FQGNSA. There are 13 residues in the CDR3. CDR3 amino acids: CASTPEVSRTQYF. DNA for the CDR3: TGTGCCAGCACCCCGGAGGTCTCTCGGACCCAGTACTTC. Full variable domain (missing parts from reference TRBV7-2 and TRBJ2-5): GAGVSQSPSNKVTEKGKDVELRCDPISGHTALYWYRQSLGQGLEFLIYFQGNSAPDKSGLPSDRFSAERTGGSVSTLTIQRTQQEDSAVYLCASTPEVSRTQYFGPGTRLLVL.

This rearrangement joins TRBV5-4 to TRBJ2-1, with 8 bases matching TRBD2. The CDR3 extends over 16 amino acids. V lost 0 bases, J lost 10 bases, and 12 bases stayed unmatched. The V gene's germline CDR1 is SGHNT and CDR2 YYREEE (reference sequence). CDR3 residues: CASSLAGGLGSDEQFF. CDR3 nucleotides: TGTGCCAGCAGCTTGGCGGGGGGACTAGGATCTGACGAGCAGTTCTTC.